Listed below are T cell receptor beta chains from one sample, sequenced in a study of shared clonotypes between healthy human individuals. Using immunoSEQ multiplex PCR, the repertoire was profiled, and TCRdb retains in-frame clones only, with some absent. Seen here are around 2,000,000 clones, 90% to 95% observed once, and the top ten hold 1.5% to 2%. The sample comprised naive CD8+ T cells from PBMCs. These receptors were obtained from a man aged 18 to 30 in good health. Some clones in this sample may be carry-over from other donors' samples. CDR3s leave out the opening cysteine and the closing phenylalanine or tryptophan. The size of a clone is reported for some rows only, either as once, few or many, or as a class for expanded clones.

j_call clone_size v_call cdr3_aa
TRBJ2-7 NA TRBV2 ATGTGVTYEQY
TRBJ1-2 NA TRBV15 ATSTELQGNYGYT
TRBJ2-7 NA TRBV15 ATSRSAHEQY
TRBJ2-7 NA TRBV7-9 ASSFGSEQY
TRBJ2-7 NA TRBV6-5 ASSQLAGAHEQY
TRBJ1-4 once TRBV2 ASSAGYGSEKLF
TRBJ2-3 NA TRBV6-5 ASSYSRWADTDTQY
TRBJ1-2 NA TRBV27 ASSLHRGSNYGYT
TRBJ2-7 NA TRBV5-8 ASSPGQGTIPFYEQY
TRBJ2-4 NA TRBV9 ASSVDWRGSGRLGAKNIQY
TRBJ1-2 NA TRBV25-1 ASRGNGYT
TRBJ1-2 NA TRBV2 ASSEHLDRLAYGYT
TRBJ1-2 NA TRBV9 ASSPPRGDSRGYGYT
TRBJ2-5 NA TRBV18 ASSPGQRGETQY
TRBJ1-2 NA TRBV4-3 ASSQDMKNYGYT
TRBJ1-1 NA TRBV27 ASSLRGQNSPGAF
TRBJ1-1 NA TRBV27 ASSATAGEFVAEAF
TRBJ2-5 NA TRBV7-9 ASSRSWDQETQY
TRBJ2-7 NA TRBV5-4 ASSPWTSGSSYEQY
TRBJ2-7 NA TRBV7-9 ASSSAGRYEQY
TRBJ1-1 NA TRBV6-1 ASTYRDRNTEAF
TRBJ1-2 few TRBV9 ASAGDHGYT
TRBJ1-1 NA TRBV4-3 ASSPLEGGVTEAF
TRBJ2-1 NA TRBV19 ASRDRAFDEQF
TRBJ2-7 few TRBV19 ASRQGYEQY
TRBJ2-2 NA TRBV6-4 ASSSVGLPTGELF
TRBJ2-1 NA TRBV9 ASSHPSGDSSYNEQF
TRBJ1-1 NA TRBV5-6 ASSFGQAWNTEAF
TRBJ2-2 NA TRBV11-2 ASRIRGDSINPGTGELF
TRBJ1-6 NA TRBV4-2 ASSDVGGARNSPLH
TRBJ2-1 NA TRBV28 ASSMDGSSYNEQF
TRBJ1-5 NA TRBV9 ASNEGGNQPQH
TRBJ1-2 once TRBV29-1 SVETRTASYGYT
TRBJ2-3 NA TRBV4-1 ASSHFIDPAGGPTDTQY
TRBJ2-4 NA TRBV7-9 ASSQAEGRYIQY
TRBJ2-1 NA TRBV11-2 ASSPAGYNEQF
TRBJ2-3 NA TRBV9 ASSVTLKGDTQY
TRBJ2-1 once TRBV15 ATSASPHLLATPYNEQF
TRBJ1-3 NA TRBV9 ASSVERNPSGNTIY
TRBJ1-3 NA TRBV4-1 ASSHPATPSRPTGTGNTIY
TRBJ2-1 NA TRBV14 ASSPGVRDEQF
TRBJ1-5 NA TRBV9 ASSVGQGDSQPQH
TRBJ1-1 NA TRBV5-1 ASKAVLNTEAF
TRBJ1-1 NA TRBV10-2 ASSGSGWGNTEAF
TRBJ1-1 once TRBV14 ASSQATGAPLNTEAF
TRBJ1-3 NA TRBV7-9 ASRGRRTGYTIY
TRBJ2-7 NA TRBV7-8 ASSPGAGYYEQY
TRBJ1-2 NA TRBV5-4 ASSFRGGYT
TRBJ2-5 NA TRBV7-9 ASSHDERVGETQY
TRBJ2-1 NA TRBV29-1 SVEQTYNEQF
TRBJ2-7 NA TRBV7-8 ASAVGTSGRGEQY
TRBJ2-2 few TRBV30 AWSVVLDTGELF
TRBJ2-3 NA TRBV7-9 ASSLGAGTPKDTDTQY
TRBJ2-1 NA TRBV5-6 ASSLTTGEQF